This TCR beta chain was retrieved from a study of blood T cell repertoires in COVID-19. Study-level information: Spain, Italy and the United States supplied samples that represented acute and convalescent COVID-19. Nucleic acid was either cDNA or gDNA, and it came from T cells, B-cell-depleted T cells, or PBMCs.

V lost 7 bases to trimming and J lost 1 base, with 7 bases between them. Germline CDR1 is DFQATT and CDR2 is SNEGSKA (reference sequence). This CDR3 comprises 11 residues. In the original processing: Reference gene primer amplification gave estimated nucleated cell counts. The protocol was immunoSEQ multiplex PCR, while the TCRdb copy is restricted to in-frame clones and leaves out a portion. V and J calls and clone size are those listed in that table; D and trimming were worked out from the DNA. The table shows approximately 220,000 clones, with around four fifths occurring only once. This TCR was sampled from a woman in her fifties or sixties who had recovered from COVID-19. V is TRBV20-1 and J is TRBJ1-2; tentatively, D is TRBD1 (5 bases). The sequencing input was peripheral blood. The CDR3 region is CSGGVNYGYTF. For the CDR3, the DNA is TGCAGTGGGGGGGTTAACTATGGCTACACCTTC.